This T cell receptor beta chain was profiled in a study of siplizumab effects on memory and regulatory T cells. The V and J ends lost 0 bases and 4 bases respectively, with 12 bases between them. This CDR3 has 15 amino acids. Germline values: CDR1 SGHTA, CDR2 FQGNSA. The data were produced by immunoSEQ multiplex PCR, yet TCRdb's version contains in-frame clones alone and is incomplete. This table has about 82,000 clones, approximately 90% appearing once. This TCR was sampled from a human donor in good health. The sample comprised Tregs sorted from blood. The chain employs TRBV7-2 and TRBJ2-5; D not certain. The DNA for the CDR3 is TGTGCCAGCAGCTTAGCGGGGATCGCCCCAGAGACCCAGTACTTC. This encodes CASSLAGIAPETQYF.